The 26 T cell receptor beta chains presented below share a single source sample, sequenced in a study of blood T cell repertoires in COVID-19. Libraries were prepared by immunoSEQ multiplex PCR; TCRdb keeps only in-frame clonotypes and omits some of them. The sample records some 180,000 clones, around 86% being singletons. Sequencing input: peripheral blood. The receptors originated from a man between 40 and 49 years old with acute or convalescent COVID-19.

Only one count was recorded for this clone. The chain has TRBV28 and TRBJ2-7; D is possibly TRBD2 (5 bases). V gave up 3 bases and J gave up 2 bases, with 8 bases separating them. Germline assignment: CDR1 MDHEN and CDR2 SYDVKM. The CDR3 has 13 amino acids. The CDR3 DNA follows: TGTGCCAGCAGTTTCCGGGGAGCCTACGAGCAGTACTTC. Amino acids: CASSFRGAYEQYF.

This rearrangement joins TRBV30 to TRBJ2-7; 11 positions agree with TRBD1. CDR1 is GTSNPN and CDR2 is SVGIG in the germline V gene (reference sequence). The CDR3 is made up of 15 amino acids. Trimming removed 7 bases from V and 4 bases from J; junction bases left unmatched: 12. The CDR3 is CASTHRDRGVYEQYF. The CDR3 DNA follows: TGTGCCTCCACTCACCGGGACAGGGGGGTGTACGAGCAGTACTTC.

The sample holds a few counts of this clone. The chain carries TRBV19 and TRBJ2-7, with D perhaps TRBD1 (5 bases). V gave up 3 bases and J gave up 4 bases, with 13 bases separating them. This CDR3 spans 14 amino acids. CDR1 LNHDA and CDR2 SQIVND come from the germline V gene (reference sequence). The CDR3 region is CASSMGTGRYEQYF. The CDR3 nucleotides are TGTGCCAGTAGTATGGGCACAGGTCGGTACGAGCAGTACTTC.

V usage is TRBV7-8 and J usage is TRBJ2-1; maybe TRBD1 (6 bases). Looked up from germline, CDR1 is SGHVS and CDR2 is FQNEAQ. The CDR3 contains 16 residues. V lost 5 bases and J 0 bases, leaving 14 bases between the germline ends. The CDR3 nucleotides are TGTGCCAGCAGCCAACGTCGGGACAACTCCTACAATGAGCAGTTCTTC. Translation: CASSQRRDNSYNEQFF.

The CDR3 coding sequence is TGTGCCAGTTCCGCCTTGGGGACAGGGGGTGAAAAACTGTTTTTT. The encoded protein is CASSALGTGGEKLFF. The chain combines TRBV18 with TRBJ1-4, with 11 positions matching TRBD1. The V gene end was trimmed by 9 bases and the J gene end by 7 bases; junction bases not matched to a gene: 10. The germline CDR1 and CDR2 sequences are KGHSH and LQKENI. This CDR3 contains 15 residues.

The chain is built from TRBV30 and TRBJ2-5; a possible D gene is TRBD2 (6 bases). The CDR3 covers 14 residues. CDR1 is GTSNPN and CDR2 is SVGIG in the germline V gene (reference sequence). V gave up 3 bases and J gave up 9 bases, with 20 bases separating them. CDR3 sequence reads: CAWRRGADWGAQYF. The CDR3, as DNA: TGTGCCTGGAGGCGGGGCGCGGATTGGGGGGCCCAGTACTTC.

The chain couples TRBV25-1 to TRBJ1-1; the match to TRBD1 covers 12 bases. This CDR3 spans 17 amino acids. In germline, CDR1 is MGHDK, CDR2 SYGVNS. Unmatched junction bases numbered 3, after V lost 1 base and J lost 0 bases. This CDR3 is CASSEWGTGGLNTEAFF. In DNA form, the CDR3 reads TGTGCCAGCAGTGAATGGGGGACAGGGGGCCTGAACACTGAAGCTTTCTTT.

With respect to this clone: Compared with germline, one end of the junction differs, possibly owing to a read error. The genes are TRBV6-1 and TRBJ1-6; 9 bases fit TRBD1. The CDR3 spans 16 residues. CDR1 MNHNS and CDR2 SASEGT come from the germline V gene. The CDR3 here is CASREGTGRTNSPLHF. As DNA, the CDR3 is TGTGCCAGCAGGGAAGGGACAGGGAGAACCAATTCACCCCTCCACTTT.

The gene calls are TRBV4-2 and TRBJ1-5; D is undetermined. Trimming took 1 base from V and 0 from J, leaving 7 bases between them. The CDR3 runs 15 residues. CDR1 is LGHNA, CDR2 YNFKEQ, per germline. CDR3 nucleotides: TGTGCCAGCAGCCAAGTGGGAGGTAGCAATCAGCCCCAGCATTTT. Translated, it gives CASSQVGGSNQPQHF.

The chain links TRBV9 to TRBJ2-5; 9 nucleotides match TRBD2. V lost 0 bases, J lost 5 bases, and 5 bases stayed unmatched. CDR3 length: 15 amino acids. CDR1 and CDR2 (germline): SGDLS, YYNGEE. The CDR3 loop reads CASSVGLAGRETQYF. In DNA, the CDR3 is TGTGCCAGCAGCGTAGGCCTAGCGGGGCGGGAGACCCAGTACTTC.

V and J are TRBV5-1 and TRBJ2-1; D call uncertain. The CDR3 consists of 16 residues. V shed 0 bases and J shed 2 bases, with 12 bases lying between them. Germline CDR1 SGHRS, CDR2 YFSETQ. The CDR3 sequence: CASSLAPPEAYNEQFF. The CDR3 DNA sequence: TGCGCCAGCAGCTTGGCCCCTCCTGAGGCCTACAATGAGCAGTTCTTC.

J is TRBJ2-2 and V is TRBV5-1; 10 bases are a match to TRBD1. Germline CDR1 reads SGHRS; CDR2 reads YFSETQ. This CDR3 comprises 18 residues. The V gene end was trimmed by 4 bases and the J gene end by 2 bases; junction bases not matched to a gene: 11. In nucleotides, the CDR3 is TGCGCCAGCAGCGAGAGGGAGACAGGGGGCGCCAACACCGGGGAGCTGTTTTTT. This encodes CASSERETGGANTGELFF.

The CDR3 DNA reads as TGTGCCAGCTCACCACTGTCGAGCGGGGGGGCCAACGAGCAGTACTTC. Protein: CASSPLSSGGANEQYF. The J gene is TRBJ2-7, the V gene TRBV18; 10 positions agree with TRBD2. CDR1 KGHSH and CDR2 LQKENI come from the germline V gene. CDR3 length: 16 amino acids. Trimming removed 1 base from V and 5 bases from J; junction bases left unmatched: 8.

This clone was picked up one time. The chain couples TRBV7-2 to TRBJ1-3, with D possibly TRBD1 on 6 matching bases. V was pared by 4 bases and J by 4 bases, with 17 bases between. Germline V gene lookup returns CDR1 SGHTA and CDR2 FQGNSA. There are 16 residues in the CDR3. CDR3 protein: CASSYVGGAGGNTIYF. The DNA for the CDR3 is TGTGCCAGCAGCTATGTAGGGGGGGCCGGGGGAAACACCATATATTTT.

V usage is TRBV4-1 and J usage is TRBJ2-7, with 7 bases aligning to TRBD1. Trimming took 6 bases from V and 0 from J; bases not matched to a gene: 5. The CDR3 totals 14 residues. Germline CDR1 is MGHRA and CDR2 is YSYEKL. The CDR3 bases are TGCGCCAGCAGTACTAGGGACAGCTCCTACGAGCAGTACTTC. It yields the protein CASSTRDSSYEQYF.

This chain joins TRBV15 and TRBJ2-7; TRBD2 matches 13 bases. The CDR3 consists of 20 residues. The V and J ends lost 0 bases and 2 bases, in that order; junction bases with no gene match: 13. The germline V gene encodes CDR1 LNHNV and CDR2 YYDKDF (reference sequence). CDR3: CATSRDYQGPGLAGTYEQYF. CDR3 in DNA: TGTGCCACCAGCAGAGATTATCAGGGCCCGGGACTAGCGGGGACCTACGAGCAGTACTTC.

This clone appeared a single time. The chain is built from TRBV4-2 and TRBJ1-4; TRBD1 might be the D (5 bases). The CDR3 length is 16 residues. V was clipped by 0 bases and J by 4 bases, with 12 bases between them. Germline V gives CDR1 LGHNA, CDR2 YNFKEQ. In DNA, the CDR3 is TGTGCCAGCAGCCAAGAGTTGGGCAGGGATAATGAAAAACTGTTTTTT. Protein product: CASSQELGRDNEKLFF.

The rearrangement joins TRBV6-5 to TRBJ2-4; 7 nucleotides align to TRBD2. Looked up from germline, CDR1 is MNHEY and CDR2 is SVGAGI. The CDR3 spans 15 residues. With 8 bases clipped from V and 4 bases from J, the junction kept 11 bases outside the gene matches. The CDR3 DNA is TGTGCCAGCGCCCCCCCTAGCGGTGAAAAAAACATTCAGTACTTC. It encodes CASAPPSGEKNIQYF.

The chain recombines TRBV11-2 with TRBJ2-7; tentatively, D is TRBD1 (6 bases). This CDR3 region has 15 residues. V shed 6 bases and J shed 2 bases, with 17 bases lying between them. The germline V gene has CDR1 SGHAT and CDR2 FQNNGV. CDR3 in amino acids: CASRTHPSGAYEQYF. The CDR3 DNA follows: TGTGCCAGCAGAACCCACCCCTCAGGGGCCTACGAGCAGTACTTC.

This clone occurred once. The chain employs TRBV20-1 and TRBJ2-3, with D perhaps TRBD2 (6 bases). The CDR3 consists of 11 residues. The V gene's germline CDR1 is DFQATT and CDR2 SNEGSKA (reference sequence). V lost 2 bases and J lost 9, with 9 bases in between. CDR3 sequence (DNA): TGCAGTGCTAGAACGGGGGAAACGCAGTATTTT. Translation: CSARTGETQYF.

V and J are TRBV5-1 and TRBJ2-7, with TRBD1 matching over 9 bases. The CDR3 loop spans 13 amino acids. The germline V gene has CDR1 SGHRS and CDR2 YFSETQ. After removal of 4 bases from V and 3 bases from J, the junction contained 2 bases not matched to a gene. As DNA, the CDR3 is TGCGCCAGCAGCGGGGGACAGGGCTACGAGCAGTACTTC. Amino acid sequence: CASSGGQGYEQYF.

CDR3 amino acids: CASSGNLPGLGDEQFF. CDR3 DNA sequence: TGTGCCAGCAGTGGAAACCTCCCGGGACTAGGAGATGAGCAGTTCTTC. The rearrangement joins TRBV25-1 to TRBJ2-1; 8 bases match TRBD2. The CDR3 runs 16 residues. Germline lookup yields CDR1 MGHDK and CDR2 SYGVNS. J was trimmed by 8 bases and V by 4 bases; bases with no gene match: 13. The whole variable domain, filled in from reference TRBV25-1 and TRBJ2-1, reads EADIYQTPRYLVIGTGKKITLECSQTMGHDKMYWYQQDPGMELHLIHYSYGVNSTEKGDLSSESTVSRIRTEHFPLTLESARPSHTSQYLCASSGNLPGLGDEQFFGPGTRLTVL.

The V and J genes are TRBV6-6 and TRBJ1-2; a possible D gene is TRBD1 (5 bases). Deletions cut 4 bases from V and 4 bases from J, with 16 bases between. CDR1 and CDR2 from the germline V gene are MNHNY and SVGAGI (reference sequence). The CDR3 is made up of 15 amino acids. The CDR3 DNA follows: TGTGCCAGCAGTTCCCGCAGGGTGGAAAGCTATGGCTACACCTTC. This sequence encodes CASSSRRVESYGYTF.

This clone was counted only a few times. The rearrangement links TRBV7-2 to TRBJ1-1; D is possibly TRBD1 (6 bases). Trimming shortened V by 4 bases and J by 2 bases, and 14 bases separated the two germline ends. Per germline, CDR1 SGHTA and CDR2 FQGNSA. The CDR3 runs to 15 residues. The CDR3 DNA reads as TGTGCCAGCAGCTCCGGGGGGGCAGCCAACACTGAAGCTTTCTTT. Amino acid sequence: CASSSGGAANTEAFF. Drawing the rest from reference TRBV7-2 and TRBJ1-1, the complete variable domain is GAGVSQSPSNKVTEKGKDVELRCDPISGHTALYWYRQSLGQGLEFLIYFQGNSAPDKSGLPSDRFSAERTGGSVSTLTIQRTQQEDSAVYLCASSSGGAANTEAFFGQGTRLTVV.

The chain employs TRBV3-1 (or the pseudogene TRBV3-2) and TRBJ1-1, with 9 positions matching TRBD1. Germline V gene data show CDR1 as LGHDT and CDR2 as YNNKEL (reference sequence). V shed 4 bases, J shed 5 bases, and the junction held 8 bases outside the gene matches. The CDR3 is made up of 15 amino acids. CDR3 loop: CASSRGGTGWTEAFF. DNA for the CDR3: TGTGCCAGCAGCCGCGGCGGGACAGGGTGGACTGAAGCTTTCTTT.

The chain has TRBV18 and TRBJ1-6; D possibly corresponds to TRBD1 (5 bases). The CDR3 sequence is 16 residues long. Trimming took 3 bases from V and 6 from J, leaving 15 bases between them. Germline V lookup: CDR1 KGHSH, CDR2 LQKENI. The CDR3 is CASSPLGHPINSPLHF. Here the CDR3 DNA reads TGTGCCAGCTCACCCCTCGGACACCCTATTAATTCACCCCTCCACTTT.